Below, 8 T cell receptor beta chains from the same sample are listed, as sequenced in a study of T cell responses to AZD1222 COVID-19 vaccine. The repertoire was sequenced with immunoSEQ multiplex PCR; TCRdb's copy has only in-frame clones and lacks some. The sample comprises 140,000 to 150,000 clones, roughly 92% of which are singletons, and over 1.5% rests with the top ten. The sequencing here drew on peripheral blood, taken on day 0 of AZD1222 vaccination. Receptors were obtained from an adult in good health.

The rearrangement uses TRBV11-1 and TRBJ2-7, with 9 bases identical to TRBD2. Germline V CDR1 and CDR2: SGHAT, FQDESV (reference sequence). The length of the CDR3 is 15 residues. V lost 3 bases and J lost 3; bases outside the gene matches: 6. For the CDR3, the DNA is TGTGCCAGCAGCTTTAGGCTAGCGGGGATCTACGAGCAGTACTTC. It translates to CASSFRLAGIYEQYF. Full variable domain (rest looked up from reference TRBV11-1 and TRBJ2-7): EAEVAQSPRYKITEKSQAVAFWCDPISGHATLYWYRQILGQGPELLVQFQDESVVDDSQLPKDRFSAERLKGVDSTLKIQPAELGDSAMYLCASSFRLAGIYEQYFGPGTRLTVT.

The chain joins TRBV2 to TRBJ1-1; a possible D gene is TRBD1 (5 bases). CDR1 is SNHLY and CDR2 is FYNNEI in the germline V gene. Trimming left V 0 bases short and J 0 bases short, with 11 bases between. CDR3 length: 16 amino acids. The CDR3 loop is CASSEAWGGLNTEAFF. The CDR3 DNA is TGTGCCAGCAGTGAAGCGTGGGGGGGTTTGAACACTGAAGCTTTCTTT.

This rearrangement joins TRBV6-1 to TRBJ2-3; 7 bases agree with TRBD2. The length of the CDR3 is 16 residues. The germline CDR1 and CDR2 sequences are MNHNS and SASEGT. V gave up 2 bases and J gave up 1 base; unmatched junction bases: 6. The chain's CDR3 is CASSEIGGSGTDTQYF. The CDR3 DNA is TGTGCCAGCAGTGAAATTGGCGGGAGTGGCACAGATACGCAGTATTTT.

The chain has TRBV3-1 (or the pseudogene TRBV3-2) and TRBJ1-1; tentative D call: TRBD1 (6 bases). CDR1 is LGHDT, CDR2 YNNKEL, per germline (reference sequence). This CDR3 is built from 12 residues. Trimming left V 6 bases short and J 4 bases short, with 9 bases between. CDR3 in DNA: TGTGCCAGCAGTGCCAGGGGCACTGAAGCTTTCTTT. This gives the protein CASSARGTEAFF.

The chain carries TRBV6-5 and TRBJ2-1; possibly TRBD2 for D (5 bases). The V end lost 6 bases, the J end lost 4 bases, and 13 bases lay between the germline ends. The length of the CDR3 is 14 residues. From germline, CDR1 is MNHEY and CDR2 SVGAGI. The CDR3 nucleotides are TGTGCCAGCAGCCGGGGAGCGGAGTACAATGAGCAGTTCTTC. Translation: CASSRGAEYNEQFF.

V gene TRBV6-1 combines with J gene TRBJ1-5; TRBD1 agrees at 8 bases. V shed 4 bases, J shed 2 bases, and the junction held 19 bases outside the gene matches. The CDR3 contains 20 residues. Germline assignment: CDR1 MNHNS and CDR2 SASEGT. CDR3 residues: CASSVTAPTDRAMGNQPQHF. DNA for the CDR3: TGTGCCAGCAGTGTTACGGCCCCAACGGACAGGGCGATGGGCAATCAGCCCCAGCATTTT.

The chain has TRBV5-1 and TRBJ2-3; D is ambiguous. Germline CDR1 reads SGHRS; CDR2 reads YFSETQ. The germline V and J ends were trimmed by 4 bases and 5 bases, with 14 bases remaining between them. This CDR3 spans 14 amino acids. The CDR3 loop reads CASSLLGAEDTQYF. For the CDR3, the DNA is TGCGCCAGCAGCCTCTTAGGTGCAGAAGATACGCAGTATTTT.

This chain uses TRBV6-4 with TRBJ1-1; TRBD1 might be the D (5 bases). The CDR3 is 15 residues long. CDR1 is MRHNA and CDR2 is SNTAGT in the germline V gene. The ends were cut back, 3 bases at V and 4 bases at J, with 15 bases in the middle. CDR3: CASSEYPGRSTEAFF. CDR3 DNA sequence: TGTGCCAGCAGTGAGTACCCGGGGCGAAGCACTGAAGCTTTCTTT.